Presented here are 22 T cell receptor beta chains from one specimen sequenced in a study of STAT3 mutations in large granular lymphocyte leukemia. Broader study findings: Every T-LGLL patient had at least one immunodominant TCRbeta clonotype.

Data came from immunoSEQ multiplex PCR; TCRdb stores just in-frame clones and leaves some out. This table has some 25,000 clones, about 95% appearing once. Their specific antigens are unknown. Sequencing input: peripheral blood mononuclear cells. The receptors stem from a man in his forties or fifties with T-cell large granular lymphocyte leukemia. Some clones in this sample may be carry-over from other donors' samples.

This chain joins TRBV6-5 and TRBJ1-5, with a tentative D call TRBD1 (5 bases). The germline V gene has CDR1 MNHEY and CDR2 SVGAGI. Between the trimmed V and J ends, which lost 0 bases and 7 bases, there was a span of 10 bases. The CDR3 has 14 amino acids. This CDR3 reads CASSYSPGYQPQHF. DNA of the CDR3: TGTGCCAGCAGTTACTCCCCAGGGTACCAGCCCCAGCATTTT.

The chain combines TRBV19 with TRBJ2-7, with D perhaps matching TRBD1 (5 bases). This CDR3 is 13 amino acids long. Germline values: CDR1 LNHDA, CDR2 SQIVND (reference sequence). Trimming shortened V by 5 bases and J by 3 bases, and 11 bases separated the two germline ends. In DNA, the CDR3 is TGTGCCAGTAGTTTGCAGGGCAACTACGAGCAGTACTTC. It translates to CASSLQGNYEQYF. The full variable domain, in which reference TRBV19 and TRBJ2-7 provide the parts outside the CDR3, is DGGITQSPKYLFRKEGQNVTLSCEQNLNHDAMYWYRQDPGQGLRLIYYSQIVNDFQKGDIAEGYSVSREKKESFPLTVTSAQKNPTAFYLCASSLQGNYEQYFGPGTRLTVT.

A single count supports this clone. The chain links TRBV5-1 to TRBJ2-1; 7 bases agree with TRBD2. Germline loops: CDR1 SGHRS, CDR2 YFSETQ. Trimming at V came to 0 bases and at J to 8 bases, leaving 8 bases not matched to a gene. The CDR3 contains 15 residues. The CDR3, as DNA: TGCGCCAGCAGCTTGGGCGGGACTATGGGTCATGAGCAGTTCTTC. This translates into CASSLGGTMGHEQFF.

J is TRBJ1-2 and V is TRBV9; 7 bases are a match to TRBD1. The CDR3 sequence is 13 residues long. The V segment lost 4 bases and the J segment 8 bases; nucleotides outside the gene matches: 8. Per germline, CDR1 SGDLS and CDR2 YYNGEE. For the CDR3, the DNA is TGTGCCAGCAGCCTACGACAGGGCGGCGGCTACACCTTC. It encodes CASSLRQGGGYTF.

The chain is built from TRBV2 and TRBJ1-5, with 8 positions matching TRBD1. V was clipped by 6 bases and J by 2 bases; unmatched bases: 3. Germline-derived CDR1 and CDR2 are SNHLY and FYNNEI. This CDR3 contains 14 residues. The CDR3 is CASRDRVGNQPQHF. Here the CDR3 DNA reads TGTGCCAGCAGGGACAGGGTAGGCAATCAGCCCCAGCATTTT.

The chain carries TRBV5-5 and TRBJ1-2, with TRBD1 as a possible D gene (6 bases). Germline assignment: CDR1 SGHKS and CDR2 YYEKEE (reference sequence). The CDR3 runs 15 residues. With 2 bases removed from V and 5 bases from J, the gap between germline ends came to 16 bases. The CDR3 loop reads CASSLSGGTRYGYTF. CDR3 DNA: TGTGCCAGCAGCTTATCTGGGGGCACTAGGTATGGCTACACCTTC.

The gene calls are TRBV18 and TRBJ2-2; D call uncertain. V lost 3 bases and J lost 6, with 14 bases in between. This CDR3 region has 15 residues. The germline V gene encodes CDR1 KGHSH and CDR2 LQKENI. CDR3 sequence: CASSPESSGPGELFF. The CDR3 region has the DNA TGTGCCAGCTCACCGGAGAGTTCGGGCCCCGGGGAGCTGTTTTTT. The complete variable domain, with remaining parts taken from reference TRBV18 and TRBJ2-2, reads NAGVMQNPRHLVRRRGQEARLRCSPMKGHSHVYWYRQLPEEGLKFMVYLQKENIIDESGMPKERFSAEFPKEGPSILRIQQVVRGDSAAYFCASSPESSGPGELFFGEGSRLTVL.

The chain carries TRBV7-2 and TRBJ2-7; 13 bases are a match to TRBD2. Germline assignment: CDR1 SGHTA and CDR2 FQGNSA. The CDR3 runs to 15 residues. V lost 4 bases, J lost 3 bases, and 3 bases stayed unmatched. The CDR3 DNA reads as TGTGCCAGCAGCTCTGGACTAGCGGGGGACTACGAGCAGTACTTC. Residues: CASSSGLAGDYEQYF.

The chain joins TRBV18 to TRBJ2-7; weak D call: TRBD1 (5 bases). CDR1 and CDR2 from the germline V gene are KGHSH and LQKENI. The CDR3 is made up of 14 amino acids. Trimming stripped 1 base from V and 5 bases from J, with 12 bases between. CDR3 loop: CASSPLRGSDEQYF. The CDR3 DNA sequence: TGTGCCAGCTCACCACTAAGGGGCAGTGACGAGCAGTACTTC.

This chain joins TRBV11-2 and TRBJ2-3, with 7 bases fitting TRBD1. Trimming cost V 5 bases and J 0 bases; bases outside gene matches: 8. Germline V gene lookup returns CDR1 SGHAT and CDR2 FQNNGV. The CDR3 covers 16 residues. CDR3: CASSQGDGASTDTQYF. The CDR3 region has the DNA TGTGCCAGCAGCCAGGGGGACGGGGCTAGCACAGATACGCAGTATTTT.

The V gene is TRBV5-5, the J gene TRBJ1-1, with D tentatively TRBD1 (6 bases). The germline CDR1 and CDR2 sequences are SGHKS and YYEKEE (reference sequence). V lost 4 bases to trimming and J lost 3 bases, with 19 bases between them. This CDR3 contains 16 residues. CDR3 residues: CASSPEEGRQDTEAFF. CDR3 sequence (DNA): TGTGCCAGCAGCCCTGAGGAGGGGCGACAGGACACTGAAGCTTTCTTT.

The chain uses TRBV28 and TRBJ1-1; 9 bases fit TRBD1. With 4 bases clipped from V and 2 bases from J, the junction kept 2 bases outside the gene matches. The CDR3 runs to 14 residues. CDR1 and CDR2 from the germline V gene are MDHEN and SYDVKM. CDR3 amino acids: CASSSQGANTEAFF. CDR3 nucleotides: TGTGCCAGCAGTTCACAGGGGGCCAACACTGAAGCTTTCTTT.

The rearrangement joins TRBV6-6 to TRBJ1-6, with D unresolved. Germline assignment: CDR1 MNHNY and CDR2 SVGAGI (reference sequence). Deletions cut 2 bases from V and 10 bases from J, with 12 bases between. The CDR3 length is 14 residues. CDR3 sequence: CASSYAGLGSPLHF. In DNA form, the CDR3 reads TGTGCCAGCAGTTACGCCGGCCTGGGATCACCCCTCCACTTT.

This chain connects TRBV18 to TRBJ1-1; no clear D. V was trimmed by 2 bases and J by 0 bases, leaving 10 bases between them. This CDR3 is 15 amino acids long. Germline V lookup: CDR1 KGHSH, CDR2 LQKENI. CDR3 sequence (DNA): TGTGCCAGCTCACCAGTCGCAGGTTTGAACACTGAAGCTTTCTTT. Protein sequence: CASSPVAGLNTEAFF.

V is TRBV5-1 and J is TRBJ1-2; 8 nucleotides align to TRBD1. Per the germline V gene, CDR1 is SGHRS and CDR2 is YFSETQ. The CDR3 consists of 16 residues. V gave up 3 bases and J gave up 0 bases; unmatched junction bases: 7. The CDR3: CASSSGQAKANYGYTF. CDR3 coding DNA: TGCGCCAGCAGCTCGGGACAGGCCAAAGCTAACTATGGCTACACCTTC.

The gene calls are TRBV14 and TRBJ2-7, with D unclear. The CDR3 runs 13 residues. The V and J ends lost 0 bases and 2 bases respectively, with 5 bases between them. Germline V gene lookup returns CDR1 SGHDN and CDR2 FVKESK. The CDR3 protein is CASSQDSPYEQYF. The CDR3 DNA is TGTGCCAGCAGCCAAGACAGCCCCTACGAGCAGTACTTC.

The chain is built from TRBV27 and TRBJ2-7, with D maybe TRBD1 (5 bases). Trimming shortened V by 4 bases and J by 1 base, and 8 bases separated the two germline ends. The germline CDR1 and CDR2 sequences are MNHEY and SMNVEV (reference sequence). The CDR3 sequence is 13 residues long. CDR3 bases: TGTGCCAGCAGTTGGGCAGGGTCCTACGAGCAGTACTTC. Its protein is CASSWAGSYEQYF.

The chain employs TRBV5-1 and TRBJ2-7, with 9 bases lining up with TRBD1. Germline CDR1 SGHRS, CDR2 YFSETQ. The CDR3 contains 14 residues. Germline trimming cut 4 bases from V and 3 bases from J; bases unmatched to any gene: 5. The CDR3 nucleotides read TGCGCCAGCAGCACCGGGACAGGGAACTACGAGCAGTACTTC. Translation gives CASSTGTGNYEQYF.

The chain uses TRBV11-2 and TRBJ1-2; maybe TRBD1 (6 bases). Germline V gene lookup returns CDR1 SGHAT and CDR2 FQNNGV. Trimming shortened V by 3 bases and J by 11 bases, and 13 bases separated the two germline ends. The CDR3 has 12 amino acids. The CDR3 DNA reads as TGTGCCAGCAGCTTCGACAGGCGGTGGTACACCTTC. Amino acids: CASSFDRRWYTF.

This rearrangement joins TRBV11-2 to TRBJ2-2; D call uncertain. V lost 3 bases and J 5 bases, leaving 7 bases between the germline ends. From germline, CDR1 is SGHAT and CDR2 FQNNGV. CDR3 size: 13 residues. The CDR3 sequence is CASSFALTGELFF. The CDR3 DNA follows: TGTGCCAGCAGCTTCGCGCTAACCGGGGAGCTGTTTTTT.

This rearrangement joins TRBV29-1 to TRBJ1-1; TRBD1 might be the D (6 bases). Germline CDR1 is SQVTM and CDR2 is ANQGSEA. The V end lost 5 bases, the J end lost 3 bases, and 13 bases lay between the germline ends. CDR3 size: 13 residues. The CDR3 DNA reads TGCAGCGTTCACAGGGAGATTGACACTGAAGCTTTCTTT. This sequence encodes CSVHREIDTEAFF.

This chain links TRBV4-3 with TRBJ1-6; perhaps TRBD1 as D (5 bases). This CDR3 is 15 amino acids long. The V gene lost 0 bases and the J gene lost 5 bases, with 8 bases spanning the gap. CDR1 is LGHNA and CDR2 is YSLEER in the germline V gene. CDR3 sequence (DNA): TGCGCCAGCAGCCAAGAGGCCAGGGATAATTCACCCCTCCACTTT. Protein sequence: CASSQEARDNSPLHF.